This T cell receptor beta chain was documented in a study of blood T cell repertoires in COVID-19. Across the study: COVID-19 samples, acute and convalescent, were from the United States, Italy and Spain. PBMCs, B-cell-depleted T cells, or T cells provided the cDNA or gDNA that made up the material.

The germline CDR1 and CDR2 sequences are LNHNV and YYDKDF (reference sequence). The CDR3 consists of 12 residues. V was shortened by 0 bases and J by 12 bases, with 8 bases between the two germline ends. Method: immunoSEQ multiplex PCR; TCRdb's copy keeps in-frame clones and lacks some. Found here are around 90,000 clones, just under 85% of them singletons; the top ten hold about an eighth. The sample comprised peripheral blood. V is TRBV15 and J is TRBJ1-4; no reliable D call. This TCR derives from a woman aged 70 to 79 with active or convalescent COVID-19. The CDR3: CATSREGGQLFF. Here the CDR3 DNA reads TGTGCCACCAGCAGAGAAGGTGGGCAACTGTTTTTT.